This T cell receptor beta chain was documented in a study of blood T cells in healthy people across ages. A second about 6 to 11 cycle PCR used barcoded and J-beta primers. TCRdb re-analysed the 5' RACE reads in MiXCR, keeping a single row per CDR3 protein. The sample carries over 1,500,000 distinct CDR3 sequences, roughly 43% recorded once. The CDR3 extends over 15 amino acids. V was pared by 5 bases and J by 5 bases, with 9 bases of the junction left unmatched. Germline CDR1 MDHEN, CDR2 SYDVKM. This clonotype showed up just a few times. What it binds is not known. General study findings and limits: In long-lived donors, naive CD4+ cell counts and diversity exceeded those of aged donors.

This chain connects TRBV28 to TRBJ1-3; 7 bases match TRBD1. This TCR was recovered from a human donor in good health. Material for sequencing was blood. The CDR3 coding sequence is TGTGCCAGCAGTCGACAGGGACGGGTTAGAAACACCATATATTTT. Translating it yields CASSRQGRVRNTIYF. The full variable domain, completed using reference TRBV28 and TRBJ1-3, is DVKVTQSSRYLVKRTGEKVFLECVQDMDHENMFWYRQDPGLGLRLIYFSYDVKMKEKGDIPEGYSVSREKKERFSLILESASTNQTSMYLCASSRQGRVRNTIYFGEGSWLTVV.